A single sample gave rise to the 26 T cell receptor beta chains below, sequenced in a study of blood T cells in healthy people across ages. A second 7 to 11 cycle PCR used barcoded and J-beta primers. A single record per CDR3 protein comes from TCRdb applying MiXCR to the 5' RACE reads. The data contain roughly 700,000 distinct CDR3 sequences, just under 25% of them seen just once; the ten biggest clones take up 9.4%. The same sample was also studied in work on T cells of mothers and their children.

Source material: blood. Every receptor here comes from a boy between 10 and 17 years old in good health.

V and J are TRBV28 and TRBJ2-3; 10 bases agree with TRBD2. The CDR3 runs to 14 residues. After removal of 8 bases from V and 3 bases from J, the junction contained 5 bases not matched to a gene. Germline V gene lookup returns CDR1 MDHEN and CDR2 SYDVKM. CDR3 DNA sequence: TGTGCCAGCTCTAGCGGGAGTAAGACAGATACGCAGTATTTT. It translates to CASSSGSKTDTQYF.

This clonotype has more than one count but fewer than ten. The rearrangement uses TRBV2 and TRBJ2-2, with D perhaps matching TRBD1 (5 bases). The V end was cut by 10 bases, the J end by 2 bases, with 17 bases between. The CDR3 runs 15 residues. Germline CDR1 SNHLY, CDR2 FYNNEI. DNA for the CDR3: TGTGCCATCACTCAAGGGGAAATTAACACCGGGGAGCTGTTTTTT. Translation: CAITQGEINTGELFF.

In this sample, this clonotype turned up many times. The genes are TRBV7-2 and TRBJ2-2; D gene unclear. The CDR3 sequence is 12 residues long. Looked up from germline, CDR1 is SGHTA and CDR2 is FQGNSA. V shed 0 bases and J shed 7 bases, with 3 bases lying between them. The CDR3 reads CASSLAGGELFF. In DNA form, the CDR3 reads TGTGCCAGCAGCTTAGCGGGCGGGGAGCTGTTTTTT.

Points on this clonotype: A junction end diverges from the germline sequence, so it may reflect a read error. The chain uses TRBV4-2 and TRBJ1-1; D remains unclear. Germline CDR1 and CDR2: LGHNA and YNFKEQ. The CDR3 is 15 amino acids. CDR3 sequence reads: CASSQGPLLETEAFF. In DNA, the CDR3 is TGTGCCAGCAGCCAAGGGCCGTTGTTGGAAACTGAAGCCTTCTTT.

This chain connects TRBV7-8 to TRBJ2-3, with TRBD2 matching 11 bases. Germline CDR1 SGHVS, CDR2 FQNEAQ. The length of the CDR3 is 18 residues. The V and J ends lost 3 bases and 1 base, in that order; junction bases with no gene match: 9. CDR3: CASSLFASGGKRTDTQYF. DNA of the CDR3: TGTGCCAGCAGCTTGTTTGCTAGCGGGGGGAAACGCACAGATACGCAGTATTTT.

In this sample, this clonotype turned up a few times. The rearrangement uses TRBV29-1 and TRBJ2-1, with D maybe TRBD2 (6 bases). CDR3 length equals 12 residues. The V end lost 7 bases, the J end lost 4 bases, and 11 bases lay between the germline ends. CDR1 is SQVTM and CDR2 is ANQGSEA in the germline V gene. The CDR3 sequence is CSAMGLYNEQFF. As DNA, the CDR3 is TGCAGCGCTATGGGACTTTACAATGAGCAGTTCTTC.

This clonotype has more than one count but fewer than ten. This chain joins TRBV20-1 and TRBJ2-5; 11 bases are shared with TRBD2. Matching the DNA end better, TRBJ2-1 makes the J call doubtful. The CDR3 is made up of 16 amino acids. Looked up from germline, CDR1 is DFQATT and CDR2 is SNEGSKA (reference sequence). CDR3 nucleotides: TGCAGTGCTAGATCTCTTAGCGGGAGGGCCGGTCATGAGCAGTTCTTC. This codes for CSARSLSGRAGHEQFF.

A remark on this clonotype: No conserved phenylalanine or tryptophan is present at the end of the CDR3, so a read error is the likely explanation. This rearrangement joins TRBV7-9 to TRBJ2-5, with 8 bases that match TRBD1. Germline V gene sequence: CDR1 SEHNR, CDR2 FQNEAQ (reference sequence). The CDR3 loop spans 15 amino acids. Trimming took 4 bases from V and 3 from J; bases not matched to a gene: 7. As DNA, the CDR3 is TGTGCCAGCAGCTGGGCGACAGGGGTGGAAGAGACCCAGTACCTC. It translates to CASSWATGVEETQYL.

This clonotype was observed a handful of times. Written as DNA, the CDR3 is TGTGCCAGCAGCCCACTAGCGGGGGGTGAGCAGTTCTTC. Its protein is CASSPLAGGEQFF. V gene TRBV7-6 combines with J gene TRBJ2-1, with 12 positions matching TRBD2. In germline, CDR1 is SGHVS, CDR2 FNYEAQ. CDR3 size: 13 residues. V shed 5 bases, J shed 9 bases, and the junction held 2 bases outside the gene matches. Using reference TRBV7-6 and TRBJ2-1 for the parts outside the CDR3, the full variable domain is GAGVSQSPRYKVTKRGQDVALRCDPISGHVSLYWYRQALGQGPEFLTYFNYEAQQDKSGLPNDRFSAERPEGSISTLTIQRTEQRDSAMYRCASSPLAGGEQFFGPGTRLTVL.

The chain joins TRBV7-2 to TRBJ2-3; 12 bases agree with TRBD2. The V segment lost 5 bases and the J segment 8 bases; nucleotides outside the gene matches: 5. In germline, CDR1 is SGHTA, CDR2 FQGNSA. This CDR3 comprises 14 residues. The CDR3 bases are TGTGCCAGCAGCCAAGCACTAGCGGGAGGTACGCAGTATTTT. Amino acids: CASSQALAGGTQYF.

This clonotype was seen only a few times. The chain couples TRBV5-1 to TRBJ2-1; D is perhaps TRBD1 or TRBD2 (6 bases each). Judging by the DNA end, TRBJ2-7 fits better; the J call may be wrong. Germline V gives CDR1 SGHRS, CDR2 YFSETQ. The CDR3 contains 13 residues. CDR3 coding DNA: TGCGCCAGCAGCTTGTTTGGGGGGCGCGAGCAGTACTTC. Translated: CASSLFGGREQYF.

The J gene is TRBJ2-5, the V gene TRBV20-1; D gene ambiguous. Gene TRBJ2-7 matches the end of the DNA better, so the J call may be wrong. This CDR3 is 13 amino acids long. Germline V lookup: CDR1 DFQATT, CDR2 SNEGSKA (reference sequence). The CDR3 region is CSAGFLGTYEQYF. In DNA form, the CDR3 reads TGCAGTGCTGGTTTTTTGGGCACCTACGAGCAGTACTTC.

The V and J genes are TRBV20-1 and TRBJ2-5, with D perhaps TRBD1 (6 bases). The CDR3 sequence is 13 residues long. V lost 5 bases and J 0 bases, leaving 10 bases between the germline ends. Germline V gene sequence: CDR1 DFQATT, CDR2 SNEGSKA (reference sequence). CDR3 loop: CSAPTGYQETQYF. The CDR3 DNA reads TGCAGTGCTCCCACAGGGTACCAAGAGACCCAGTACTTC.

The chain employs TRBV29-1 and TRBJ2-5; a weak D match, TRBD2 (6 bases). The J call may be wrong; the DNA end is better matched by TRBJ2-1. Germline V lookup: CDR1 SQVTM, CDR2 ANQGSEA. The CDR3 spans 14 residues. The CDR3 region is CSVNSPGATNEQFF. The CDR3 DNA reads TGCAGCGTGAACTCCCCGGGAGCTACCAATGAGCAGTTCTTC.

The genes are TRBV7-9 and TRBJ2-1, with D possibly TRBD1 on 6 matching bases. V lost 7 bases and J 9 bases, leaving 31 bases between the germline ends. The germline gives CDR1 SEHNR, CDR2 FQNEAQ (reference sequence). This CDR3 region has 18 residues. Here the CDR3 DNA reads TGTGCCAGCAACAAGGTAGGACCGGGACACCAATCTGGTAGTGAGCAGTTCTTC. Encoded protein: CASNKVGPGHQSGSEQFF.

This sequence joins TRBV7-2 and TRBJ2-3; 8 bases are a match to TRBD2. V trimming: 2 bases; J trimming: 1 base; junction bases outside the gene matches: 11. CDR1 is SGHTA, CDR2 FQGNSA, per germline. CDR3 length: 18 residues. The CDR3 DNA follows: TGTGCCAGCAGCTTAAATCGGCTAGCGGGTTCTGGCACAGATACGCAGTATTTT. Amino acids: CASSLNRLAGSGTDTQYF.

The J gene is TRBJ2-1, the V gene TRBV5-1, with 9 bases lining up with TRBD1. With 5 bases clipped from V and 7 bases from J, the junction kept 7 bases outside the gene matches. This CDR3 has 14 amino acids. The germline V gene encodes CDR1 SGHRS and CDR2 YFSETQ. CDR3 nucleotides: TGCGCCAGCAGTCCCGGGGGGACAGGGAATGAGCAGTTCTTC. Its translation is CASSPGGTGNEQFF.

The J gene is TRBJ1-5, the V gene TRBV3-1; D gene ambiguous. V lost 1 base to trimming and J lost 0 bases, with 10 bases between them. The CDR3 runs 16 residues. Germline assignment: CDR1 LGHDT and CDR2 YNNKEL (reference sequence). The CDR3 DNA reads TGTGCCAGCAGCCAAGGGCCGTCCTATAGCAATCAGCCCCAGCATTTT. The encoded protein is CASSQGPSYSNQPQHF. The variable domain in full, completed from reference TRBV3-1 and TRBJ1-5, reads DTAVSQTPKYLVTQMGNDKSIKCEQNLGHDTMYWYKQDSKKFLKIMFSYNNKELIINETVPNRFSPKSPDKAHLNLHINSLELGDSAVYFCASSQGPSYSNQPQHFGDGTRLSIL.

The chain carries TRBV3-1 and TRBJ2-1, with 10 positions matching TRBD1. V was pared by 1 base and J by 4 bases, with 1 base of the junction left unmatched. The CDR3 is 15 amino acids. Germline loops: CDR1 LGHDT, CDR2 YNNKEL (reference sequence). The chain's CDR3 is CASSQAGQGYNEQFF. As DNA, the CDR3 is TGTGCCAGCAGCCAAGCGGGACAGGGGTACAATGAGCAGTTCTTC.

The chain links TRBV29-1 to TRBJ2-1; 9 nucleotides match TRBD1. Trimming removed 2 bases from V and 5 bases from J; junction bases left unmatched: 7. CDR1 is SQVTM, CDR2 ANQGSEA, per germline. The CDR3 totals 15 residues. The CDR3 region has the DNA TGCAGCGTTGAATTCCGGGACAGGGAGGACAATGAGCAGTTCTTC. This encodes CSVEFRDREDNEQFF.

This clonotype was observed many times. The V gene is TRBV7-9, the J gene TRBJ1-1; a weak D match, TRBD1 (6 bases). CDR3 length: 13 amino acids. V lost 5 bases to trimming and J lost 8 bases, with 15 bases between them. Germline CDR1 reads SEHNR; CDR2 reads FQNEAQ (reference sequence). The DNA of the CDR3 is TGTGCCAGCAGCCACCCCGCCCAGGGGGAAGCTTTCTTT. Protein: CASSHPAQGEAFF. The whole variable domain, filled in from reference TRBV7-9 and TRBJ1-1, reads DTGVSQNPRHKITKRGQNVTFRCDPISEHNRLYWYRQTLGQGPEFLTYFQNEAQLEKSRLLSDRFSAERPKGSFSTLEIQRTEQGDSAMYLCASSHPAQGEAFFGQGTRLTVV.

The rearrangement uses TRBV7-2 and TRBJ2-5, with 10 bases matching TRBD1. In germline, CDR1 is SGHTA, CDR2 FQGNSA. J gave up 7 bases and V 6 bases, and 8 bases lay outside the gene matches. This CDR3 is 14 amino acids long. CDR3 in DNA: TGTGCCAGCAGTACGGGACAGGGGACGGGGACCCAGTACTTC. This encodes CASSTGQGTGTQYF.

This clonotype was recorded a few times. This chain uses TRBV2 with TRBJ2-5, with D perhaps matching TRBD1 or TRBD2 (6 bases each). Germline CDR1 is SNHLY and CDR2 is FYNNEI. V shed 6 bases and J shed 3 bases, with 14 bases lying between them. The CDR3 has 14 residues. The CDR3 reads CASSKGDLEETQYF. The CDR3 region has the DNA TGTGCCAGCAGCAAGGGGGACTTGGAAGAGACCCAGTACTTC.

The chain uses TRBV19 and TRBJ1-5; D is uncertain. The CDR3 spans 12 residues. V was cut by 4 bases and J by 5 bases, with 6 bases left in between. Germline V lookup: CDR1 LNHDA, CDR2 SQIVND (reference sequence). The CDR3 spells CASSTRHQPQHF. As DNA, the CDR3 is TGTGCCAGTAGTACCAGACATCAGCCCCAGCATTTT.

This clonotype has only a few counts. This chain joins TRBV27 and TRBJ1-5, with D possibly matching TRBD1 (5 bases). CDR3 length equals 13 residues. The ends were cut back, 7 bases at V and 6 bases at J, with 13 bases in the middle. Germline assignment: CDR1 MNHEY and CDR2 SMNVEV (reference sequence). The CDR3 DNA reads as TGTGCCAGCACCAGGGAGTCGGGTCAGCCCCAGCATTTT. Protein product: CASTRESGQPQHF.

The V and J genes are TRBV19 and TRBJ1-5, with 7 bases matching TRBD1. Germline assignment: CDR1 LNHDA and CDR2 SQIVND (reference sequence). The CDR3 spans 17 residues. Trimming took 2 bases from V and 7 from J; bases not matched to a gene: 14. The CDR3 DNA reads TGTGCCAGTAGTATATTTGAGGGGGCGCGGGGTGAGCAGCCCCAGCATTTT. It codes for CASSIFEGARGEQPQHF.